These T cell receptor beta chains were read from a single sample in a study of T cells in Graves' hyperthyroidism and ophthalmopathy. In TCRdb, the multiplex PCR reads were re-called with MiXCR into one record per CDR3 protein. In the table there are approximately 150,000 distinct CDR3 sequences, about 9.4% of which are singletons. The sequencing sample was made of blood. The origin of the receptors is a woman aged 18-29 years with Graves' hyperthyroidism that later progressed to Graves' ophthalmopathy. CDR3s include the opening cysteine and the closing phenylalanine or tryptophan. Each record gives: D gene, V gene, J gene, clone size, CDR3 protein, CDR3 DNA. The D gene is left open where the match is weak. Rows may omit the clone size; those that give it use once, few, many or a size class.

d_gene: -; v_gene: TRBV4-2; j_gene: TRBJ2-1; abundance: -; CDR3aa: CASSQEWEAHYNEQFF; CDR3nt: TGTGCCAGCAGCCAAGAGTGGGAGGCCCATTACAATGAGCAGTTCTTC
d_gene: TRBD1; v_gene: TRBV5-4; j_gene: TRBJ2-2; abundance: many; CDR3aa: CASSVDRVNTGELFF; CDR3nt: TGTGCCAGCAGCGTGGACAGGGTGAACACCGGGGAGCTGTTTTTT
d_gene: -; v_gene: TRBV5-5; j_gene: TRBJ2-1; abundance: many; CDR3aa: CASSTAGGRGDEQFF; CDR3nt: TGTGCCAGCAGCACGGCGGGTGGGAGAGGCGATGAGCAGTTCTTC
d_gene: TRBD1; v_gene: TRBV15; j_gene: TRBJ1-5; abundance: many; CDR3aa: CATSRDSGTGVGNQPQHF; CDR3nt: TGTGCCACCAGCAGAGATAGCGGGACAGGGGTCGGGAATCAGCCCCAGCATTTT
d_gene: -; v_gene: TRBV20-1; j_gene: TRBJ2-1; abundance: many; CDR3aa: CSALKSGSSSYNEQFF; CDR3nt: TGCAGTGCCCTAAAATCCGGCTCGAGCTCCTACAATGAGCAGTTCTTC
d_gene: TRBD1; v_gene: TRBV28; j_gene: TRBJ2-7; abundance: many; CDR3aa: CASSPPGTGRYEQYF; CDR3nt: TGTGCCAGCAGCCCCCCCGGGACAGGGAGGTACGAGCAGTACTTC
d_gene: TRBD2; v_gene: TRBV15; j_gene: TRBJ2-5; abundance: -; CDR3aa: CATSRGAGGGGETQYF; CDR3nt: TGTGCCACCAGCAGAGGTGCTGGGGGGGGGGGAGAGACCCAGTACTTC
d_gene: -; v_gene: TRBV20-1; j_gene: TRBJ1-6; abundance: -; CDR3aa: CSARDRRSYNSPLHF; CDR3nt: TGCAGTGCTAGAGATCGGAGGTCCTATAATTCACCCCTCCACTTT
d_gene: -; v_gene: TRBV12-3/TRBV12-4; j_gene: TRBJ1-1; abundance: many; CDR3aa: CASDLTGNTEAFF; CDR3nt: TGTGCCAGCGACTTGACGGGGAACACTGAAGCTTTCTTT
d_gene: -; v_gene: TRBV20-1; j_gene: TRBJ1-5; abundance: many; CDR3aa: CSASQGRSNQPQHF; CDR3nt: TGCAGTGCTAGTCAGGGAAGGAGCAATCAGCCCCAGCATTTT
d_gene: -; v_gene: TRBV12-3/TRBV12-4; j_gene: TRBJ1-4; abundance: many; CDR3aa: CASSFTSTNEKLFF; CDR3nt: TGTGCCAGCAGTTTCACCTCAACTAATGAAAAACTGTTTTTT
d_gene: TRBD1; v_gene: TRBV28; j_gene: TRBJ1-5; abundance: many; CDR3aa: CASSLYGQGAQPQHF; CDR3nt: TGTGCCAGCAGTTTATACGGACAGGGGGCTCAGCCCCAGCATTTT
d_gene: -; v_gene: TRBV27; j_gene: TRBJ2-3; abundance: many; CDR3aa: CASSWASSTDTQYF; CDR3nt: TGTGCCAGCAGTTGGGCCAGCTCCACAGATACGCAGTATTTT
d_gene: TRBD2; v_gene: TRBV13; j_gene: TRBJ2-7; abundance: -; CDR3aa: CASSLGRGVYEQYF; CDR3nt: TGTGCCAGCAGCTTAGGCCGGGGGGTCTACGAGCAGTACTTC
d_gene: -; v_gene: TRBV6-5; j_gene: TRBJ1-6; abundance: many; CDR3aa: CASSYFGQFPSPLHF; CDR3nt: TGTGCCAGCAGTTACTTCGGCCAGTTCCCTTCACCCCTCCACTTT
d_gene: -; v_gene: TRBV3-1; j_gene: TRBJ1-6; abundance: many; CDR3aa: CASSQDPGMSPLHF; CDR3nt: TGTGCCAGCAGCCAAGATCCGGGTATGTCACCCCTCCACTTT
d_gene: -; v_gene: TRBV7-3; j_gene: TRBJ2-5; abundance: many; CDR3aa: CASSLWAGTQETQYF; CDR3nt: TGTGCCAGCAGCTTATGGGCGGGAACCCAAGAGACCCAGTACTTC
d_gene: -; v_gene: TRBV15; j_gene: TRBJ1-5; abundance: many; CDR3aa: CATSHRDGNNQPQHF; CDR3nt: TGTGCCACCAGCCACCGGGACGGCAACAATCAGCCCCAGCATTTT
d_gene: -; v_gene: TRBV28; j_gene: TRBJ1-6; abundance: many; CDR3aa: CASSPQSGVNSPLHF; CDR3nt: TGTGCCAGCAGCCCCCAGTCAGGGGTTAATTCACCCCTCCACTTT
d_gene: TRBD2; v_gene: TRBV7-9; j_gene: TRBJ2-5; abundance: -; CDR3aa: CASPSGGEETQYF; CDR3nt: TGTGCCAGCCCTAGCGGGGGGGAAGAGACCCAGTACTTC
d_gene: -; v_gene: TRBV4-2; j_gene: TRBJ1-2; abundance: -; CDR3aa: CASSQVGRLPGGYTF; CDR3nt: TGTGCCAGCAGCCAAGTCGGTAGGCTCCCGGGGGGCTACACCTTC
d_gene: -; v_gene: TRBV4-1; j_gene: TRBJ2-7; abundance: few; CDR3aa: CASSQGALAITTYEQYF; CDR3nt: TGCGCCAGCAGCCAAGGGGCCTTAGCGATTACGACCTACGAGCAGTACTTC
d_gene: -; v_gene: TRBV14; j_gene: TRBJ2-2; abundance: many; CDR3aa: CASSAVGTGELFF; CDR3nt: TGTGCCAGCAGCGCGGTGGGGACCGGGGAGCTGTTTTTT
d_gene: -; v_gene: TRBV27; j_gene: TRBJ2-1; abundance: many; CDR3aa: CASKENNEQFF; CDR3nt: TGTGCCAGTAAGGAGAACAATGAGCAGTTCTTC